The rows below give T cell receptor beta chains drawn from one sample of a study of T cell responses to AZD1222 COVID-19 vaccine. The repertoire was sequenced with immunoSEQ multiplex PCR; TCRdb's copy has only in-frame clones and lacks some. The data contain about 200,000 clones, about 93% of them singletons. This specimen consisted of peripheral blood, obtained on day 0 of MenACWY control vaccination. These receptors were obtained from an adult in good health. Both conserved end residues are part of each CDR3.

>TRBV5-8|17
CASSLAAGATTNEKLFF
>TRBV7-6|15
CASSLGQPTNYGYTF
>TRBV5-1|14
CASSSGTENTEAFF
>TRBV2|14
CASSEQGVLYEQYF
>TRBV6-2/TRBV6-3|14
CASSFEGWNTEAFF
>TRBV5-5|15
CASSRIEGNGYGYTF
>TRBV2|14
CASSSGAQFYGYTF
>TRBV20-1|13
CSASPGSNQPQHF
>TRBV3-1/TRBV3-2|15
CATRVQGERGGGYTF
>TRBV28|14
CASNTPGRNQPQHF
>TRBV5-1|16
CASSVTSGGLPGTQYF
>TRBV5-4|15
CASSPRQDGAGELFF
>TRBV5-1|16
CASSLSNIHSGNTIYF
>TRBV4-3|14
CASSQDPSNYGYTF
>TRBV2|15
CASSVQGAFGNTIYF
>TRBV6-5|11
CASLKTTWPEF
>TRBV24-1|16
CATSGSGLAGAGELFF
>TRBV4-2|17
CASSQVGSGVANEKLFF
>TRBV7-9|17
CASSSLDRVRGNYGYTF
>TRBV18|13
CASSPGQGEELFF
>TRBV30|14
CAWRAGTVAYEQYF
>TRBV5-1|15
CASSSWTSGGGELFF
>TRBV2|14
CASTADRVNSPLHF
>TRBV5-6|12
CASSPALGEAFF